What follows are 3 T cell receptor beta chains derived from one specimen sequenced in a study of blood T cells in healthy people across ages. With a J-beta primer mix and a sample-barcoded 5' primer, a second PCR ran roughly 6 to 11 cycles. From the 5' RACE reads, TCRdb called clonotypes with MiXCR, one entry per CDR3 protein. This sample carries some 1 million distinct CDR3 sequences, 40% to 45% of them seen once, and the ten largest clones take around 18%. The source material was blood. All receptors derive from a woman aged 55 to 70 in good health.

The chain carries TRBV27 and TRBJ2-3; D gene uncertain. The germline V gene has CDR1 MNHEY and CDR2 SMNVEV (reference sequence). The V end lost 8 bases, the J end lost 1 base, and 7 bases lay between the germline ends. The CDR3 consists of 12 residues. CDR3 bases: TGTGCCAGCGGATCCGGCACAGATACGCAGTATTTT. Its translation: CASGSGTDTQYF.

This clonotype was counted only a few times. CDR3 in DNA: TGTGCCACCACGACAAGCCCAAACTATGGCTACACCTTC. This translates into CATTTSPNYGYTF. The chain combines TRBV27 with TRBJ1-2; D is ambiguous. The CDR3 loop spans 13 amino acids. V lost 10 bases to trimming and J lost 2 bases, with 14 bases between them. Germline loops: CDR1 MNHEY, CDR2 SMNVEV (reference sequence).

The J gene is TRBJ1-2, the V gene TRBV7-2; D possibly corresponds to TRBD1 (6 bases). The CDR3 has 17 residues. In germline, CDR1 is SGHTA, CDR2 FQGNSA. V gave up 5 bases and J gave up 0 bases, with 19 bases separating them. This CDR3 reads CASSPQATGLANYGYTF. For the CDR3, the DNA is TGTGCCAGCAGCCCGCAGGCAACAGGGCTAGCTAACTATGGCTACACCTTC.